This TCR beta chain was recorded in a study of blood T cells in healthy people across ages. This clonotype appeared a few times. Sample-barcoded 5' priming and a J-beta primer mix drove a second PCR of 7 to 11 cycles. TCRdb independently ran MiXCR on the 5' RACE reads; one entry per CDR3 protein. The sample carries over 1,300,000 distinct CDR3 sequences, 45% to 70% recorded once. The CDR3 contains 13 residues. Trimming stripped 4 bases from V and 9 bases from J, with 13 bases between. This receptor was taken from a man younger than 30 in good health. The sequencing input was blood. The chain carries TRBV12-3 or TRBV12-4 and TRBJ1-5, with a weak D call TRBD1 (6 bases). This CDR3 reads CASSSGTNRPQHF. The CDR3 DNA reads TGTGCCAGCAGTTCCGGGACAAACAGGCCCCAGCATTTT.